This TCR beta chain was sequenced for a study of blood T cell repertoires in COVID-19. Study at large: T cells, B-cell-depleted T cells, or PBMCs supplied cDNA or gDNA.

Enrollees, roughly 18 to 90 years old, lived in 24 US areas. The recovered donors of Cohort 3 showed two negative PCRs, clearance, or symptom resolution. Produced via immunoSEQ multiplex PCR; TCRdb's table is partial and in-frame only. This repertoire shows 350,000 to 400,000 clones, roughly 84% found once; its top ten account for about 2.7%. Germline trimming cut 6 bases from V and 0 bases from J; bases unmatched to any gene: 29. This CDR3 region has 23 residues. CDR1 and CDR2 (germline): LGHNT, FRNRAP. The material sequenced was PBMCs or T cells enriched from blood (not recorded which). The TCR was taken from a woman aged 30 to 39 who had recovered from COVID-19. The V gene is TRBV12-5, the J gene TRBJ1-5; TRBD1 aligns across 7 bases. The chain's CDR3 is CASGFASIPTTGKVAYSNQPQHF. In nucleotides, the CDR3 is TGTGCTAGTGGATTTGCCAGCATACCAACGACAGGGAAAGTGGCCTATAGCAATCAGCCCCAGCATTTT.